The entry below gives a single TCR beta chain sequence along with its context. The antigen is undetermined. The V and J ends lost 8 bases and 10 bases respectively, with 22 bases between them. Germline V gene sequence: CDR1 MNHEY, CDR2 SVGAGI. This CDR3 has 14 amino acids. TCRdb analysed the 5' RACE reads with MiXCR anew, one entry per CDR3 protein. The sample includes 250,000 to 350,000 distinct CDR3 sequences, 13% to 15% seen only once; the top ten take roughly a fifth. This specimen comes from a study of T-cell memory formation after mild COVID-19. Study-level results: Clones that shrank (day 15 to 85) were balanced CD4/CD8, whereas later expanders leaned CD4+.

The TCR was taken from a man aged 18 to 30 who had mild COVID-19 (a few samples of this study predate the infection). Cell type and time point are not known. The chain joins TRBV6-5 to TRBJ2-3; no definite D call. The sample was PBMCs or a T cell subset sorted from them (not recorded which). In DNA, the CDR3 is TGTGCCAGCCGTTTGGGCAGAACCGAGTATCCGCAGTATTTT. Its translation: CASRLGRTEYPQYF.